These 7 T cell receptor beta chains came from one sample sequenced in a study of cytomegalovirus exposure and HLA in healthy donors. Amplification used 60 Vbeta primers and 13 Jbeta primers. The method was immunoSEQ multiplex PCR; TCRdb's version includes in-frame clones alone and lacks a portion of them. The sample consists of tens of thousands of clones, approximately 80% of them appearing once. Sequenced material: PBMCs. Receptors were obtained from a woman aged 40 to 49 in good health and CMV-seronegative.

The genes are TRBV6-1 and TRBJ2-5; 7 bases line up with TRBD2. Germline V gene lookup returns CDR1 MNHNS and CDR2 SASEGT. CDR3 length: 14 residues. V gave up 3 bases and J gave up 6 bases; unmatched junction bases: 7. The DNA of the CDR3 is TGTGCCAGCAGTGATTCCTCTAGCGGCAAGACCCAGTACTTC. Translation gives CASSDSSSGKTQYF.

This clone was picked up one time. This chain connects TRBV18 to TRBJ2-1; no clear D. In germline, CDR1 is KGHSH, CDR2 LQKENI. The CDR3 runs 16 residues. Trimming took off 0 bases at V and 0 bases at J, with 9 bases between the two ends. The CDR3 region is CASSPPASPSYNEQFF. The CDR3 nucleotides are TGTGCCAGCTCACCACCCGCGAGTCCCTCCTACAATGAGCAGTTCTTC.

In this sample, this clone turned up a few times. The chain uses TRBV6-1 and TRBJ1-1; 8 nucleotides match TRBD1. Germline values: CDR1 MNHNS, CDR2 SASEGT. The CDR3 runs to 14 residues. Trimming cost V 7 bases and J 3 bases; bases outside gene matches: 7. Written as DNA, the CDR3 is TGTGCCAGCACCGAACAGGGGGTAGACACTGAAGCTTTCTTT. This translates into CASTEQGVDTEAFF.

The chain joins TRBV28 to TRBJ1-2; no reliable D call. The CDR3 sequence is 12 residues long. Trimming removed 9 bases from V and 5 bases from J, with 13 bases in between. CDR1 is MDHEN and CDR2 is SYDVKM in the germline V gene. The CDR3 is CASKDGLYGYTF. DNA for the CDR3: TGTGCCAGTAAGGACGGACTTTATGGCTACACCTTC.

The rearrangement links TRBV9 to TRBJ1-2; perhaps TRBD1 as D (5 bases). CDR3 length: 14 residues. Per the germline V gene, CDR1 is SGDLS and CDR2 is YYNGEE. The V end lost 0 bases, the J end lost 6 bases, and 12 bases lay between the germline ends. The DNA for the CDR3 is TGTGCCAGCAGCGTAGGGAACAGGCGACATGGCTACACCTTC. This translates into CASSVGNRRHGYTF.

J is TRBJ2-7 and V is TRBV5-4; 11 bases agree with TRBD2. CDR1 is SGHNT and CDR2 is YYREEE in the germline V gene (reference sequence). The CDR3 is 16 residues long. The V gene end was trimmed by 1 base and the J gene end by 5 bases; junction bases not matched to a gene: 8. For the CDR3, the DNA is TGTGCCAGCAGCTTGTCAGCTAGCGGGAGGACCCACGAGCAGTACTTC. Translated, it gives CASSLSASGRTHEQYF.

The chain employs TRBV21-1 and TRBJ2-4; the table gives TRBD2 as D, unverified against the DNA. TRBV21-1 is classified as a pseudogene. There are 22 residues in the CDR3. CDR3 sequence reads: CASSKVSLTYFHHSIAKNIQYF. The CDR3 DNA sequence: TGTGCCAGCAGCAAAGTTAGTTTAACTTACTTCCACCACTCTATAGCCAAAAACATTCAGTACTTC.